The clone carrying this T cell receptor beta chain was detected ten times or more. The data belong to a study of CD8 T cells in ankylosing spondylitis. TCRdb itself ran the 5' RACE reads through MiXCR, one entry per CDR3 protein. This sample has about 230,000 distinct CDR3 sequences, with 8.2% found just once. The clonotype originates from a female donor with ankylosing spondylitis or in good health (not recorded which). Sequenced material: blood, either unsorted or a sorted T cell fraction (not recorded which).

The CDR3 DNA sequence: TGCAGTGCTAGAGCCGGGACTAGCGGGCTCCTCGAGCAGTTCTTC. As protein: CSARAGTSGLLEQFF. V and J are TRBV20-1 and TRBJ2-1; TRBD2 agrees at 12 bases. This CDR3 has 15 residues. J lost 10 bases, V lost 1 base, and 8 bases had no gene match. Germline V lookup: CDR1 DFQATT, CDR2 SNEGSKA (reference sequence).